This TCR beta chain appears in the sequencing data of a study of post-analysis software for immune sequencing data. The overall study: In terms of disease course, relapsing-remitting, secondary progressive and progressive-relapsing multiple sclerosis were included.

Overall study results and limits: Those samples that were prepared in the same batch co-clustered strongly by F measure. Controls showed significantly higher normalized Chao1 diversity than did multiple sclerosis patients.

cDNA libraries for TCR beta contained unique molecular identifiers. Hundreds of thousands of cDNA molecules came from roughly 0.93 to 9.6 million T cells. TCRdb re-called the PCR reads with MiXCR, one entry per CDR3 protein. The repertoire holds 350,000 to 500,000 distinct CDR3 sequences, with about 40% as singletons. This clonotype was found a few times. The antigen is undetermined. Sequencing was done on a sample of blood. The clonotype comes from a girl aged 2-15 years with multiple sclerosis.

The CDR3 sequence is CASRADRNYGYTF. In DNA form, the CDR3 reads TGCGCCAGCAGGGCCGACAGGAACTATGGCTACACCTTC. The rearrangement links TRBV10-2 to TRBJ1-2; perhaps TRBD1 as D (6 bases). Looked up from germline, CDR1 is WSHSY and CDR2 is SAAADI. The V and J ends lost 6 bases and 2 bases respectively, with 10 bases between them. There are 13 residues in the CDR3.